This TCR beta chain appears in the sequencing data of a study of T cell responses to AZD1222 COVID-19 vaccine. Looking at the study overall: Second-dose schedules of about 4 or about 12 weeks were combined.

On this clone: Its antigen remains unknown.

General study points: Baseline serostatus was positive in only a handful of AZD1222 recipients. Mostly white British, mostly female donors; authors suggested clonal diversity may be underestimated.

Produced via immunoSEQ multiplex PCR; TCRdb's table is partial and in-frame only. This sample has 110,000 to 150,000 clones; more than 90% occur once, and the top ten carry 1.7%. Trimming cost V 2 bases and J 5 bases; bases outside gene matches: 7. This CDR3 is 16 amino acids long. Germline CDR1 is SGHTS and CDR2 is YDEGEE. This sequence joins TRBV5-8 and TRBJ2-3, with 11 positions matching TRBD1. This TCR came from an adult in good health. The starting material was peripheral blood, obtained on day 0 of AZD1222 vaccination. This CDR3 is CASSFDRDRGLDTQYF. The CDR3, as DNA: TGTGCCAGCAGCTTCGACCGGGACAGGGGGTTAGATACGCAGTATTTT.